These 24 T cell receptor beta chains share one sample of origin, sequenced in a study of blood T cells in healthy people across ages. The use of a sample-barcoded 5' primer and a J-beta primer mix characterized a second PCR of about 7 to 12 cycles. TCRdb ran MiXCR on the 5' RACE reads and lists one entry per CDR3 protein. The sample contains 540,000 or so distinct CDR3 sequences, around half of which appear only once. The sample taken for sequencing was blood. The receptors come from a man older than 75 in good health.

The chain couples TRBV11-2 to TRBJ2-1; perhaps D is TRBD1 or TRBD2 (5 bases each). The CDR3 is made up of 13 amino acids. Germline V gene lookup returns CDR1 SGHAT and CDR2 FQNNGV. Between the trimmed V and J ends, which lost 6 bases and 10 bases, there was a span of 16 bases. CDR3 amino acids: CASSTGFGGEQFF. For the CDR3, the DNA is TGTGCCAGCAGTACCGGATTTGGGGGAGAGCAGTTCTTC.

The chain carries TRBV29-1 and TRBJ2-3; D gene uncertain. Deletions cut 7 bases from V and 5 bases from J, with 10 bases between. The germline V gene encodes CDR1 SQVTM and CDR2 ANQGSEA. The CDR3 loop spans 11 amino acids. This CDR3 reads CSAIRVDTQYF. CDR3 nucleotides: TGCAGCGCTATTCGGGTAGATACGCAGTATTTT.

This rearrangement joins TRBV20-1 to TRBJ1-6; D unclear. Deletions cut 3 bases from V and 3 bases from J, with 6 bases between. The CDR3 length is 13 residues. Looked up from germline, CDR1 is DFQATT and CDR2 is SNEGSKA (reference sequence). The CDR3 region has the DNA TGCAGTGCTAGTGTCAACTATAATTCACCCCTCCACTTT. It encodes CSASVNYNSPLHF.

The J gene is TRBJ2-5, the V gene TRBV25-1; the match to TRBD2 covers 10 bases. V lost 3 bases and J lost 11; bases outside the gene matches: 12. The CDR3 spans 15 residues. Germline-derived CDR1 and CDR2 are MGHDK and SYGVNS. The CDR3 DNA is TGTGCCAGCAGTGACCTCCTAGCGGGAGCCAATGAGCAGTACTTC. The encoded protein is CASSDLLAGANEQYF.

This chain uses TRBV20-1 with TRBJ1-1; D remains ambiguous. This CDR3 is built from 16 residues. Trimming stripped 4 bases from V and 3 bases from J, with 21 bases between. CDR1 and CDR2 (germline): DFQATT, SNEGSKA (reference sequence). For the CDR3, the DNA is TGCAGTGCTAAAGACTCTGATGGGAGGGAATACACTGAAGCTTTCTTT. Translated: CSAKDSDGREYTEAFF.

The chain uses TRBV7-2 and TRBJ2-7, with D tentatively TRBD2 (5 bases). Trimming took off 6 bases at V and 4 bases at J, with 16 bases between the two ends. The germline gives CDR1 SGHTA, CDR2 FQGNSA. CDR3 size: 14 residues. The CDR3 loop reads CASSTTIGRYEQYF. DNA of the CDR3: TGTGCCAGCAGTACGACAATAGGGAGATACGAGCAGTACTTC. The full variable domain, completed using reference TRBV7-2 and TRBJ2-7, is GAGVSQSPSNKVTEKGKDVELRCDPISGHTALYWYRQSLGQGLEFLIYFQGNSAPDKSGLPSDRFSAERTGGSVSTLTIQRTQQEDSAVYLCASSTTIGRYEQYFGPGTRLTVT.

This clonotype was observed a few times. The V and J genes are TRBV24-1 and TRBJ2-1; D unclear. Germline V gene lookup returns CDR1 KGHDR and CDR2 SFDVKD. This CDR3 has 13 residues. V lost 4 bases and J lost 6, with 9 bases in between. CDR3 in amino acids: CATSDAAFNEQFF. In DNA form, the CDR3 reads TGTGCCACCAGTGACGCAGCCTTCAATGAGCAGTTCTTC.

Only a few counts were recorded for this clonotype. A much larger clone differs from this one at a single base, so this may be a read error. The chain employs TRBV6-5 and TRBJ2-7; 9 bases fit TRBD1. The germline V gene encodes CDR1 MNHEY and CDR2 SVGAGI. With 5 bases clipped from V and 3 bases from J, the junction kept 5 bases outside the gene matches. CDR3 size: 14 residues. CDR3 bases: TGTGCCAGCAGTGACTTGGGACAGGGCTACGAGCAGTACTTC. It codes for CASSDLGQGYEQYF.

This chain links TRBV5-6 with TRBJ2-7; 11 bases are shared with TRBD1. The CDR3 has 16 residues. J gave up 4 bases and V 6 bases, and 12 bases lay outside the gene matches. CDR1 is SGHDT and CDR2 is YYEEEE in the germline V gene. The DNA for the CDR3 is TGTGCCAGCACCCCCTTCCTGGACAGGGGGCGGTACGAGCAGTACTTC. Amino acids: CASTPFLDRGRYEQYF.

In this sample, this clonotype turned up many times. This chain connects TRBV29-1 to TRBJ2-1, with TRBD2 matching over 11 bases. The CDR3 length is 14 residues. The germline V gene has CDR1 SQVTM and CDR2 ANQGSEA. The V gene end was trimmed by 4 bases and the J gene end by 13 bases; junction bases not matched to a gene: 12. Written as DNA, the CDR3 is TGCAGCGTTGTGGGACTAGCGGTTCCTCAGGTTCAGTTCTTC. It specifies CSVVGLAVPQVQFF.

The table lists this clonotype with a few counts. The chain carries TRBV20-1 and TRBJ2-3, with 8 positions matching TRBD1. V shed 5 bases and J 3 bases; nucleotides not matched to a gene: 13. The CDR3 loop spans 16 amino acids. Germline V gene sequence: CDR1 DFQATT, CDR2 SNEGSKA (reference sequence). The CDR3 nucleotides read TGCAGTGCTCCCGGCGGACAGGGAGGTTTGACAGATACGCAGTATTTT. Its protein product is CSAPGGQGGLTDTQYF.

This clonotype was observed a few times. The chain carries TRBV28 and TRBJ1-2; D ambiguous. The germline CDR1 and CDR2 sequences are MDHEN and SYDVKM. The V gene lost 5 bases and the J gene lost 4 bases, with 11 bases spanning the gap. This CDR3 spans 13 amino acids. The CDR3 sequence: CASSPDLFYGYTF. In DNA, the CDR3 is TGTGCCAGCAGTCCAGACCTGTTCTATGGCTACACCTTC.

This clonotype has more than one count but fewer than ten. The gene calls are TRBV28 and TRBJ1-2; TRBD1 matches 11 bases. The CDR3 extends over 15 amino acids. Looked up from germline, CDR1 is MDHEN and CDR2 is SYDVKM. The V and J ends lost 5 bases and 7 bases, in that order; junction bases with no gene match: 9. The CDR3 nucleotides are TGTGCCAGCAGTGCCGGACAGGGGGCATGGTTTGGCTACACCTTC. Translating it yields CASSAGQGAWFGYTF.

V and J are TRBV20-1 and TRBJ2-1, with 9 bases identical to TRBD2. CDR3 size: 11 residues. V shed 1 base, J shed 15 bases, and the junction held 4 bases outside the gene matches. In germline, CDR1 is DFQATT, CDR2 SNEGSKA (reference sequence). The DNA of the CDR3 is TGCAGTGCTAGAGTGGCGGGGGGGCTGTTCTTC. Translated: CSARVAGGLFF.

This chain connects TRBV20-1 to TRBJ2-7; perhaps D is TRBD1 or TRBD2 (5 bases each). The ends were cut back, 3 bases at V and 8 bases at J, with 20 bases in the middle. Germline CDR1 and CDR2: DFQATT and SNEGSKA (reference sequence). The CDR3 runs 14 residues. The CDR3 DNA reads as TGCAGTGCTAGTCCCGGGACCGGAATGGGCAAGCAGTACTTC. Protein: CSASPGTGMGKQYF.

The sample holds a few counts of this clonotype. The genes are TRBV7-8 and TRBJ2-6; D is undetermined. The CDR3 covers 15 residues. Germline V lookup: CDR1 SGHVS, CDR2 FQNEAQ. Trimming removed 5 bases at V and 4 bases at J, with 12 bases between. CDR3 amino acids: CASSATPRGANVLTF. As DNA, the CDR3 is TGTGCCAGCAGCGCGACCCCTCGAGGGGCCAACGTCCTGACTTTC.

The rearrangement joins TRBV7-9 to TRBJ2-7; weak D call: TRBD1 (5 bases). The germline gives CDR1 SEHNR, CDR2 FQNEAQ (reference sequence). CDR3 length: 15 amino acids. V lost 5 bases, J lost 6 bases, and 20 bases lay in between. CDR3 coding DNA: TGTGCCAGCAGCGCCTCAGGGTATCGCCCGACCGAGCAGTACTTC. Amino acid sequence: CASSASGYRPTEQYF.

The chain uses TRBV9 and TRBJ2-3; D possibly corresponds to TRBD1 (6 bases). V was clipped by 2 bases and J by 2 bases, with 12 bases between them. This CDR3 is built from 15 residues. Germline V lookup: CDR1 SGDLS, CDR2 YYNGEE. The CDR3 DNA is TGTGCCAGCAGCGTTTCGGGACATAACACAGATACGCAGTATTTT. Protein: CASSVSGHNTDTQYF.

The chain joins TRBV18 to TRBJ2-7, with TRBD1 identical over 7 bases. There are 14 residues in the CDR3. The ends lost 2 bases at V and 5 bases at J; junction bases unmatched: 6. In germline, CDR1 is KGHSH, CDR2 LQKENI. Written as DNA, the CDR3 is TGTGCCAGCTCACCAGGGACAGTAGGGCACGAGCAGTACTTC. Protein: CASSPGTVGHEQYF.

The rearrangement uses TRBV7-2 and TRBJ2-7; TRBD1 might be the D (5 bases). CDR1 is SGHTA and CDR2 is FQGNSA in the germline V gene. Trimming pared 5 bases from V and 1 base from J, leaving 18 bases between. The length of the CDR3 is 16 residues. This CDR3 reads CASSGDSQMRSYEQYF. DNA for the CDR3: TGTGCCAGCAGCGGAGACAGTCAAATGCGTTCCTACGAGCAGTACTTC.

The chain has TRBV2 and TRBJ1-1; 8 bases fit TRBD1. Germline assignment: CDR1 SNHLY and CDR2 FYNNEI. This CDR3 has 14 amino acids. The J segment lost 1 base and the V segment lost 9 bases, leaving 7 bases of the junction unmatched. The CDR3 region is CASQGALQNTEAFF. The DNA of the CDR3 is TGTGCCAGTCAGGGGGCTCTACAGAACACTGAAGCTTTCTTT.

This clonotype was seen once. CDR3 protein: CASSHVSAGELFF. In nucleotides, the CDR3 is TGCGCCAGCAGCCACGTTAGCGCCGGGGAGCTGTTTTTT. The genes are TRBV4-3 and TRBJ2-2, with D possibly TRBD2 on 5 matching bases. From germline, CDR1 is LGHNA and CDR2 YSLEER. V gave up 3 bases and J gave up 6 bases, with 8 bases separating them. The CDR3 sequence is 13 residues long.

This clonotype was observed a few times. The rearrangement joins TRBV20-1 to TRBJ2-5; TRBD2 agrees at 9 bases. The CDR3 length is 15 residues. Germline loops: CDR1 DFQATT, CDR2 SNEGSKA (reference sequence). With V trimmed by 0 bases and J by 7 bases, 9 bases remained unmatched. For the CDR3, the DNA is TGCAGTGCTAGAGATTCGGGACTAGCCCCCGCGACCCAGTACTTC. This sequence encodes CSARDSGLAPATQYF.

The chain links TRBV9 to TRBJ2-3; perhaps TRBD1 as D (6 bases). Germline V gene data show CDR1 as SGDLS and CDR2 as YYNGEE. The CDR3 has 15 amino acids. The V end lost 4 bases, the J end lost 2 bases, and 14 bases lay between the germline ends. The CDR3 loop is CASSLDSWNTDTQYF. In DNA, the CDR3 is TGTGCCAGCAGCCTGGACAGCTGGAACACAGATACGCAGTATTTT.